This T cell receptor beta chain was recovered during a study of sequential checkpoint blockade in melanoma (dated by TCRdb to between 2019 and 2020). For the study in its entirety: In a 1:1 randomization, patients received either first-line nivolumab then ipilimumab (arm A) or ipilimumab then nivolumab (arm B). Both trial sequences were followed by maintenance nivolumab. What the work shows at the level of the full study, not this receptor alone: The model for predicting response that combines TCR metrics with mutation burden needs to be validated in larger, independent patient cohorts.

This sample's treatment or condition label indicates: randomized to nivolumab then ipilimumab (arm A) or the reverse (arm B). Prior DNA-damaging chemotherapy had not been received by any trial patient. Thawed PBMCs were sorted on a FACS Aria II flow cytometer to isolate live CD3+CD8+ cells negative for CD19 and CD56. CheckMate 064, a randomized, open-label phase II trial of sequential checkpoint blockade, was the source of the samples, all of which came from patients with melanoma. Peripheral blood mononuclear cells were obtained through leukapheresis, purified using Ficoll-Paque, and frozen in human serum containing approximately 11% DMSO. Immediately after sorting, the purity of the sorted blood CD3+CD8+ cells was confirmed to be >95%, and DNA was then extracted. V drops 3 bases and J drops 6 bases, leaving 9 bases in between. Taken from cysteine to phenylalanine, the CDR3 has 12 residues. Only CDR3 DNA is held: 36 bases, read in frame from base 1. Sequences KGHSH (CDR1) and LQKENI (CDR2) are obtained from the germline V gene.

TCRbeta CDR3 regions were immunosequenced from genomic DNA with the immunoSEQ Assay. Before high-throughput sequencing, the genomic DNA was amplified using bias-controlled multiplex PCR. The original methods were these. To quantify the absolute abundance of each unique TCRbeta CDR3 region, the sequences were collapsed and filtered. Clonality was defined as 1 minus Pielou's evenness and was calculated using productive rearrangements only. A previously published method was used to identify clones whose frequencies were significantly greater in on-treatment samples than in baseline samples. Here the immuneACCESS table is served through TCRdb, limited to in-frame sequences with V and J called. Missing clones are a known gap in these copies; in checked studies unresolved V genes cover under half, and the rest lacks a known reason. V and J calls and clone size are given by that table; D and trimming were obtained from the DNA. This sample comprises some 11,000 clones, 65% to 70% of them detected only once. The leading ten clones occupy about 28% of the sample.

Note on this clone: Its antigen specificity is not known. Base quality data are lacking; no much larger clone is found one base away.

The origin of this receptor is a human donor with melanoma. Source: CD8+ T cells sorted from blood (inferred from file names), taken from a patient given nivolumab and ipilimumab in sequence. This chain joins TRBV18 to TRBJ2-7; 5 matching bases give a weak D call of TRBD1. DNA sequence: TGTGCCAGCTCACCGGGGCCCTCCGAGCAGTACTTC. Its protein product is CASSPGPSEQYF.